A single sample is the source of the 19 T cell receptor beta chains below, sequenced in a study of CD8 T cells in ankylosing spondylitis. Study-level results: In ankylosing spondylitis blood, a motif of fewer than 10 highly homologous TCR beta variants appeared characteristic.

TCRdb used MiXCR to reprocess the 5' RACE reads, holding one entry per CDR3 protein. There are fewer than 550,000 distinct CDR3 sequences in the sample; about 5.4% occur only once, and approximately 4% lies in the top ten. Their antigens are not known. Sequencing was carried out using blood, either unsorted or a sorted T cell fraction (not recorded which). The receptors derive from a male donor with ankylosing spondylitis.

This clonotype was counted ten times or more. The chain combines TRBV5-5 with TRBJ1-2, with no clear D. The germline V and J ends were trimmed by 3 bases and 10 bases, with 13 bases remaining between them. Germline CDR1 and CDR2: SGHKS and YYEKEE (reference sequence). The CDR3 covers 12 residues. The CDR3 DNA is TGTGCCAGCAGCTATTCAGGTTCTCTCTACACCTTC. Protein product: CASSYSGSLYTF.

This clonotype was picked up a small number of times. This chain connects TRBV11-2 to TRBJ2-2; 8 bases are shared with TRBD1. V trimming: 5 bases; J trimming: 2 bases; junction bases outside the gene matches: 13. Germline-derived CDR1 and CDR2 are SGHAT and FQNNGV. The CDR3 has 18 residues. Here the CDR3 DNA reads TGTGCCAGCAGCCTAAATAGATTAGGACAGGGAAACACCGGGGAGCTGTTTTTT. Its translation is CASSLNRLGQGNTGELFF.

This clonotype was seen more than once but under ten times. The V gene is TRBV10-3, the J gene TRBJ1-4; the D is unclear. V was cut by 2 bases and J by 0 bases, with 7 bases left in between. From germline, CDR1 is ENHRY and CDR2 SYGVKD. The CDR3 spans 15 residues. In DNA, the CDR3 is TGTGCCATCAGTGAGAACATTGCAACTAATGAAAAACTGTTTTTT. Its translation is CAISENIATNEKLFF.

With respect to this clonotype: One end of the junction is discordant with germline, which a read error may explain. The J gene is TRBJ2-5, the V gene TRBV4-1; a weak D match, TRBD2 (5 bases). CDR3 length: 13 residues. The germline CDR1 and CDR2 sequences are MGHRA and YSYEKL. The CDR3 region has the DNA TGCGCCAACAGCCAACGGCGGGAAGAGACCCAGTACTTC. It translates to CANSQRREETQYF.

Many counts were recorded for this clonotype. The CDR3 DNA reads TGTGCCAGCAGCTTAACTAGCGGGGGCGACAATGAGCAGTTCTTC. This gives the protein CASSLTSGGDNEQFF. The chain joins TRBV7-8 to TRBJ2-1; 11 bases line up with TRBD2. The CDR3 contains 15 residues. Germline V gene sequence: CDR1 SGHVS, CDR2 FQNEAQ. The ends lost 2 bases at V and 5 bases at J; junction bases unmatched: 2.

This clonotype showed up many times. The chain links TRBV28 to TRBJ2-1, with TRBD1 identical over 8 bases. Germline CDR1 and CDR2: MDHEN and SYDVKM. This CDR3 is 15 amino acids long. The junction had 4 bases not matched to a gene; V was cut back by 6 bases and J by 0 bases. The CDR3 reads CASRQGGSSYNEQFF. CDR3 nucleotides: TGTGCCAGCAGACAGGGGGGCAGCTCCTACAATGAGCAGTTCTTC.

This clonotype was picked up many times. V usage is TRBV28 and J usage is TRBJ2-5, with a weak D call TRBD2 (5 bases). Germline loops: CDR1 MDHEN, CDR2 SYDVKM. This CDR3 contains 13 residues. Trimming took 8 bases from V and 5 from J, leaving 15 bases between them. The chain's CDR3 is CASCQRELETQYF. DNA of the CDR3: TGTGCCAGCTGTCAGAGGGAGTTGGAGACCCAGTACTTC.

The chain uses TRBV18 and TRBJ2-5, with no clear D. Trimming left V 3 bases short and J 3 bases short, with 5 bases between. Germline-derived CDR1 and CDR2 are KGHSH and LQKENI. This CDR3 is built from 12 residues. The CDR3 DNA is TGTGCCAGCTCACCCCTTAAAGAGACCCAGTACTTC. Encoded protein: CASSPLKETQYF.

Notes on this clonotype: One junction end does not reproduce the germline sequence, and a read error may be involved. The rearrangement links TRBV5-1 to TRBJ2-7, with a weak D call TRBD2 (6 bases). The CDR3 is 13 residues long. Germline loops: CDR1 SGHRS, CDR2 YFSETQ. CDR3 residues: CASRLGGAYEQYF. The CDR3 DNA sequence: TGCGCCAGCAGATTGGGGGGTGCCTACGAGCAGTACTTC.

The table lists this clonotype with many counts. The rearrangement uses TRBV12-3 or TRBV12-4 and TRBJ1-4; TRBD1 matches 8 bases. This CDR3 has 17 amino acids. V lost 3 bases, J lost 4 bases, and 10 bases stayed unmatched. CDR3 residues: CASSFRLVGQDNEKLFF. The CDR3 DNA reads as TGTGCCAGCAGTTTTCGCTTGGTGGGACAGGATAATGAAAAACTGTTTTTT.

The V gene is TRBV7-9, the J gene TRBJ2-1, with D uncertain. Trimming took off 5 bases at V and 10 bases at J, with 15 bases between the two ends. Germline values: CDR1 SEHNR, CDR2 FQNEAQ (reference sequence). The CDR3 length is 13 residues. CDR3 sequence: CASSILSFREQFF. The CDR3 DNA is TGTGCCAGCAGCATACTGTCGTTCCGGGAGCAGTTCTTC.

Many counts were recorded for this clonotype. The V gene is TRBV2, the J gene TRBJ2-2; D is perhaps TRBD1 or TRBD2 (5 bases each). The CDR3 consists of 15 residues. Germline V gene lookup returns CDR1 SNHLY and CDR2 FYNNEI. The V end lost 6 bases, the J end lost 4 bases, and 15 bases lay between the germline ends. Written as DNA, the CDR3 is TGTGCCAGCAGCGCCGGGACCTCCTCCACCGGGGAGCTGTTTTTT. Protein: CASSAGTSSTGELFF.

The table lists this clonotype with many counts. The chain links TRBV10-3 to TRBJ2-1, with 13 bases aligning to TRBD2. V lost 6 bases and J lost 7; bases outside the gene matches: 3. This CDR3 spans 14 amino acids. CDR1 and CDR2 (germline): ENHRY, SYGVKD. In DNA form, the CDR3 reads TGTGCCATCAGCCGGACTAGCGGGAGTAATGAGCAGTTCTTC. Its translation: CAISRTSGSNEQFF.

This clonotype was counted at least ten times. This chain links TRBV5-4 with TRBJ2-3; maybe TRBD2 (6 bases). V lost 4 bases to trimming and J lost 2 bases, with 14 bases between them. The CDR3 has 15 amino acids. Germline CDR1 is SGHNT and CDR2 is YYREEE (reference sequence). For the CDR3, the DNA is TGTGCCAGCAGCCCCGCTTTAGCGGTCACAGATACGCAGTATTTT. Translating it yields CASSPALAVTDTQYF.

The sample holds many counts of this clonotype. The V call is TRBV7-9, the J call TRBJ2-1, with 8 bases fitting TRBD2. Germline V gene sequence: CDR1 SEHNR, CDR2 FQNEAQ (reference sequence). This CDR3 is 15 amino acids long. J gave up 3 bases and V 3 bases, and 4 bases lay outside the gene matches. CDR3 sequence (DNA): TGTGCCAGCAGCTTGGCGGGAGGATTCTACAATGAGCAGTTCTTC. Translation gives CASSLAGGFYNEQFF.

The table lists this clonotype with many counts. CDR3 bases: TGTGCCAGCAGTTATGGGGGACAGATACTCCAAGAGACCCAGTACTTC. Amino acids: CASSYGGQILQETQYF. The rearrangement uses TRBV28 and TRBJ2-5; 7 bases agree with TRBD1. The CDR3 runs 16 residues. With V trimmed by 4 bases and J by 1 base, 9 bases remained unmatched. Germline V gene lookup returns CDR1 MDHEN and CDR2 SYDVKM.

This clonotype was seen many times. The CDR3 protein is CSVVDGEVEAFF. The CDR3 coding sequence is TGCAGCGTTGTTGATGGGGAGGTTGAAGCTTTCTTT. The genes are TRBV29-1 and TRBJ1-1; D ambiguous. This CDR3 comprises 12 residues. V was trimmed by 4 bases and J by 7 bases, leaving 13 bases between them. CDR1 is SQVTM, CDR2 ANQGSEA, per germline.

This clonotype occurred many times. The chain carries TRBV20-1 and TRBJ2-3, with a possible D match to TRBD2 (5 bases). This CDR3 is built from 13 residues. CDR1 is DFQATT, CDR2 SNEGSKA, per germline (reference sequence). V gave up 6 bases and J gave up 6 bases, with 16 bases separating them. The CDR3 sequence: CSAKGGGWDTQYF. The CDR3 DNA reads TGCAGTGCCAAAGGTGGCGGGTGGGATACGCAGTATTTT.

This clonotype was seen repeatedly, ten times or more. The chain joins TRBV7-9 to TRBJ2-7, with D perhaps given as TRBD1 or TRBD2 (5 bases each). Germline CDR1 is SEHNR and CDR2 is FQNEAQ (reference sequence). V was trimmed by 4 bases and J by 4 bases, leaving 17 bases between them. This CDR3 comprises 15 residues. Here the CDR3 reads CASSSGTAWGYEQYF. The CDR3 DNA sequence: TGTGCCAGCAGCTCCGGGACGGCGTGGGGTTACGAGCAGTACTTC.